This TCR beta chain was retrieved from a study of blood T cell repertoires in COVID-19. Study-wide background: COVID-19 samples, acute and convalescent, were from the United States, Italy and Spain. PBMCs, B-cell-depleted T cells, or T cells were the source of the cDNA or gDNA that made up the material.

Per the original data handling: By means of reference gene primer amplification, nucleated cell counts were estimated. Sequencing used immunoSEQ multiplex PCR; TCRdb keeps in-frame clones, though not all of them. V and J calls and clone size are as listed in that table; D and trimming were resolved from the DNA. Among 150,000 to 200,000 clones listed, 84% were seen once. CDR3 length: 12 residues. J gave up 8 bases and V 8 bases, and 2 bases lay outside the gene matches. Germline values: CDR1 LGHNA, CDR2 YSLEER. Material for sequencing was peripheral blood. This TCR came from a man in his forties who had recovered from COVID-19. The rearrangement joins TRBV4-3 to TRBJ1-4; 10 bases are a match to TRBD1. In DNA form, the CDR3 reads TGCGCCAGCGGGACAGGGGCAGAAAAACTGTTTTTT. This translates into CASGTGAEKLFF.